Detailed here is one T cell receptor (beta chain). Trimming removed 6 bases at V and 3 bases at J, with 8 bases between. Germline V lookup: CDR1 MNHNY, CDR2 SVGAGI (reference sequence). The CDR3 loop spans 12 amino acids. The sample originates from a study of cytomegalovirus exposure and HLA in healthy donors. PCR involved 60 Vbeta and 13 Jbeta primers. Clones were sequenced by immunoSEQ multiplex PCR, and TCRdb holds only the in-frame ones, with some missing. The repertoire holds roughly 100,000 clones, with 55% to 70% as singletons. The source is a woman in her forties or fifties in good health and CMV-seropositive. Sample: PBMCs. This chain links TRBV6-6 with TRBJ1-2; the D gene is possibly TRBD1 (5 bases). The CDR3 DNA sequence: TGTGCCAGCAGGCTAGGGGACTATGGCTACACCTTC. Its protein is CASRLGDYGYTF.